A single sample is the source of the 11 T cell receptor beta chains below, sequenced in a study of molecular identifiers for immune sequencing clone quantification. TCRdb recomputed calls from the PCR reads with MiXCR, one row per CDR3 protein. Of just over 40,000 distinct CDR3 sequences listed, about a fifth are singletons. The material sequenced was naive CD8+ T cells from blood, with Jurkat cell RNA spiked in. Noted subset: FACS-sorted CD8+CD4-CCR7+CD45RA+ naive T cells. All receptors derive from a human donor in good health. Some libraries in this study had Jurkat cell RNA spiked in.

To note about this clonotype: One end of the junction does not line up with germline, which may come from a read error. This chain joins TRBV10-3 and TRBJ2-5; unclear D gene. The CDR3 consists of 13 residues. Looked up from germline, CDR1 is ENHRY and CDR2 is SYGVKD. The DNA for the CDR3 is TGTGCCATCAGTGTGGGCTCCCAAGAGGCCCAGTACTTC. It translates to CAISVGSQEAQYF.

This chain joins TRBV5-4 and TRBJ2-1; 12 bases are shared with TRBD2. This CDR3 is 20 amino acids long. J gave up 5 bases and V 0 bases, and 15 bases lay outside the gene matches. Germline V lookup: CDR1 SGHNT, CDR2 YYREEE (reference sequence). In DNA form, the CDR3 reads TGTGCCAGCAGCTTGGGGCCCGGGACTAGCGGGTACCATCTCAACAATGAGCAGTTCTTC. As protein: CASSLGPGTSGYHLNNEQFF.

This clonotype was seen at least ten times. The chain uses TRBV27 and TRBJ2-7; tentatively, D is TRBD1 or TRBD2 (5 bases each). Germline loops: CDR1 MNHEY, CDR2 SMNVEV (reference sequence). CDR3 length: 13 residues. V was shortened by 2 bases and J by 2 bases, with 7 bases between the two germline ends. In nucleotides, the CDR3 is TGTGCCAGCAGTTTAGGGACCCCCTACGAGCAGTACTTC. Protein product: CASSLGTPYEQYF.

In the case of this clonotype: This may arise from a read error, as a much more abundant clone is one base away. The rearrangement links TRBV7-2 to TRBJ2-5; perhaps TRBD2 as D (5 bases). This CDR3 contains 13 residues. Germline CDR1 reads SGHTA; CDR2 reads FQGNSA. The CDR3, as DNA: TGTGCCGGCAGCCCTGGACTGGAAGAGACCCAGTACTTC. It codes for CAGSPGLEETQYF.

The genes are TRBV6-5 and TRBJ2-2; D call uncertain. V was trimmed by 3 bases and J by 1 base, leaving 6 bases between them. The CDR3 is made up of 14 amino acids. The germline gives CDR1 MNHEY, CDR2 SVGAGI. CDR3 in DNA: TGTGCCAGCAGTTATATGGGGAACACCGGGGAGCTGTTTTTT. It translates to CASSYMGNTGELFF.

In its sample, this clonotype was seen many times. V is TRBV28 and J is TRBJ2-7; 8 bases are a match to TRBD2. The CDR3 totals 15 residues. Germline CDR1 and CDR2: MDHEN and SYDVKM. V trimming: 3 bases; J trimming: 0 bases; junction bases outside the gene matches: 4. The DNA of the CDR3 is TGTGCCAGCAGTTTTGCGCGGGAGGACTCCTACGAGCAGTACTTC. This encodes CASSFAREDSYEQYF.

Worth noting for this clonotype: This could be a read error, since a much larger clone is one nucleotide away. The genes are TRBV12-3 or TRBV12-4 and TRBJ1-5, with a weak D call TRBD1 (6 bases). V was pared by 6 bases and J by 9 bases, with 21 bases between. The CDR3 length is 15 residues. The CDR3 DNA sequence: TGTGCCAGCAGCCGAGGGGGAGTGGGATATCGGCCCCAGCATTTT. It yields the protein CASSRGGVGYRPQHF.

The rearrangement joins TRBV21-1 to TRBJ2-1; TRBD2, the table's D call, lacks a check against the DNA. TRBV21-1 is classified as a pseudogene. CDR3 length equals 18 residues. CDR3 coding DNA: TGTGCCAGCAGCAAAAGTCGGTTTCCCCTAGCGGCATACAATGAGCAGTTCTTC. Encoded protein: CASSKSRFPLAAYNEQFF.

Concerning this clonotype: The final CDR3 position lacks the conserved phenylalanine or tryptophan, pointing to a likely read error. The chain links TRBV12-3 or TRBV12-4 to TRBJ1-1; D gene uncertain. This CDR3 is built from 12 residues. V lost 8 bases and J 1 base, leaving 8 bases between the germline ends. CDR3 sequence: CASSRKNTEAFL. Here the CDR3 DNA reads TGTGCCAGCTCCCGCAAGAACACTGAAGCTTTCCTT.

This clonotype occurred a few times. The junction differs from germline at one of its ends, possibly a read error. V gene TRBV5-1 combines with J gene TRBJ1-2; tentatively, D is TRBD1 (5 bases). The V gene's germline CDR1 is SGHRS and CDR2 YFSETQ. The CDR3 spans 12 residues. The DNA of the CDR3 is TGCGCCAGCAGCTCCGGGGACGGCGGCTACGCCTTC. It translates to CASSSGDGGYAF. The whole variable domain, remainder taken from reference TRBV5-1 and TRBJ1-2, is KAGVTQTPRYLIKTRGQQVTLSCSPISGHRSVSWYQQTPGQGLQFLFEYFSETQRNKGNFPGRFSGRQFSNSRSEMNVSTLELGDSALYLCASSSGDGGYAFGSGTRLTVV.

This clonotype was seen many times. The gene calls are TRBV3-1 and TRBJ2-7, with 9 bases fitting TRBD2. CDR1 is LGHDT and CDR2 is YNNKEL in the germline V gene (reference sequence). Trimming cost V 0 bases and J 2 bases; bases outside gene matches: 2. The CDR3 runs 15 residues. This CDR3 reads CASSQEVAGAYEQYF. DNA for the CDR3: TGTGCCAGCAGCCAAGAGGTAGCGGGGGCCTACGAGCAGTACTTC.